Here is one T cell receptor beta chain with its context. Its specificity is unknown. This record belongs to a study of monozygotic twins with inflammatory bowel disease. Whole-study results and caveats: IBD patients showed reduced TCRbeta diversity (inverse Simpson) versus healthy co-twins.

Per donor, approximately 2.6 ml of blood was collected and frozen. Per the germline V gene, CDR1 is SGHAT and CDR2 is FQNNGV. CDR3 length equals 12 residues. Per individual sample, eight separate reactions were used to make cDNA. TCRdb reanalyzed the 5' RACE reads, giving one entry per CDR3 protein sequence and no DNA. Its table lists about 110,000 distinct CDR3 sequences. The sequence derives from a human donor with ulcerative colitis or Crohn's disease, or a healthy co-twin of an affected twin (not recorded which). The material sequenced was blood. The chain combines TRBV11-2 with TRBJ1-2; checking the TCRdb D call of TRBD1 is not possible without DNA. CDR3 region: CASSLRQDGYTF.